This is a list of T cell receptor beta chains from one sample in a study of blood T cells in healthy people across ages. From the 5' RACE reads, TCRdb called clonotypes with MiXCR, one entry per CDR3 protein. The table includes 550,000 to 800,000 distinct CDR3 sequences, around 32% detected once. The source material was blood. The receptor set was obtained from an elderly woman in good health. CDR3s include the opening cysteine and the closing phenylalanine or tryptophan. A D gene is named only where the DNA matches it firmly. Size values are once, few and many counts, or a class for expanded clones, and some rows have none.

length: 14; size: many; J: TRBJ2-7; D: NA; V: TRBV12-3/TRBV12-4; CDR3: CASSRRGSPYEQYF; DNA: TGTGCCAGCAGCCGACGGGGTAGCCCCTACGAGCAGTACTTC
length: 12; size: few; J: TRBJ2-5; D: NA; V: TRBV7-2; CDR3: CASSLDVSVQYF; DNA: TGTGCCAGCAGCTTAGACGTCTCTGTGCAGTACTTC
length: 13; size: many; J: TRBJ2-5; D: TRBD2; V: TRBV12-3/TRBV12-4; CDR3: CASRWGGEETQYF; DNA: TGTGCCAGCCGATGGGGGGGGGAAGAGACCCAGTACTTC
length: 17; size: many; J: TRBJ1-6; D: TRBD1; V: TRBV10-3; CDR3: CAISESVAGGSNSPLHF; DNA: TGTGCCATCAGTGAGTCGGTGGCAGGGGGTTCTAATTCACCCCTCCACTTT
length: 15; size: NA; J: TRBJ1-4; D: TRBD1; V: TRBV5-1; CDR3: CASSLALTGREKLFF; DNA: TGCGCCAGCAGCTTGGCCCTGACAGGGCGCGAAAAACTGTTTTTT
length: 15; size: NA; J: TRBJ2-7; D: TRBD2; V: TRBV10-3; CDR3: CATRSSGIGIYEQYF; DNA: TGTGCCACCCGATCAAGCGGGATAGGTATCTACGAGCAGTACTTC
length: 14; size: NA; J: TRBJ1-5; D: NA; V: TRBV20-1; CDR3: CSAIQGWGNQPQHF; DNA: TGCAGTGCTATACAGGGCTGGGGGAATCAGCCCCAGCATTTT
length: 16; size: many; J: TRBJ1-2; D: NA; V: TRBV5-6; CDR3: CASSLIRTANWYGYTF; DNA: TGTGCCAGCAGCTTGATTCGGACAGCGAACTGGTATGGCTACACCTTC
length: 16; size: few; J: TRBJ2-1; D: TRBD1; V: TRBV5-1; CDR3: CAGSLGTGVSYNEQFF; DNA: TGCGCCGGCAGCTTAGGGACAGGGGTCTCCTACAATGAGCAGTTCTTC
length: 14; size: NA; J: TRBJ1-5; D: NA; V: TRBV27; CDR3: CASSLMAALGPQHF; DNA: TGTGCCAGCAGTTTAATGGCAGCTTTAGGGCCCCAGCATTTT
length: 17; size: NA; J: TRBJ2-1; D: TRBD2; V: TRBV28; CDR3: CASSLLPGTSGAHEQFF; DNA: TGTGCCAGCAGTCTTTTGCCCGGGACTAGCGGGGCCCATGAGCAGTTCTTC
length: 14; size: few; J: TRBJ1-5; D: NA; V: TRBV10-3; CDR3: CAISEPDSYQPQHF; DNA: TGTGCCATCAGCGAACCTGACAGTTATCAGCCCCAGCATTTT
length: 13; size: many; J: TRBJ2-7; D: NA; V: TRBV30; CDR3: CAWSVEGFGEQYF; DNA: TGTGCCTGGAGTGTGGAGGGTTTCGGCGAGCAGTACTTC
length: 15; size: few; J: TRBJ2-3; D: NA; V: TRBV14; CDR3: CASSHGIRGTDTQYF; DNA: TGTGCCAGCAGCCACGGGATTAGGGGCACAGATACGCAGTATTTT
length: 11; size: many; J: TRBJ2-5; D: NA; V: TRBV6-5; CDR3: CASSYYGRQYF; DNA: TGTGCCAGCAGTTATTACGGCCGTCAGTACTTC
length: 12; size: many; J: TRBJ1-2; D: NA; V: TRBV12-3/TRBV12-4; CDR3: CATRIMNYGYTF; DNA: TGTGCCACCCGGATCATGAACTATGGCTACACCTTC
length: 16; size: few; J: TRBJ1-6; D: NA; V: TRBV7-2; CDR3: CANSLAQGLLNSPLHF; DNA: TGTGCCAACAGCTTAGCGCAGGGGCTTTTGAATTCACCCCTCCACTTT
length: 16; size: NA; J: TRBJ2-7; D: NA; V: TRBV20-1; CDR3: CSARDIGRGAYYEQYF; DNA: TGCAGTGCTAGAGATATCGGACGGGGGGCGTACTACGAGCAGTACTTC
length: 15; size: many; J: TRBJ1-4; D: TRBD1; V: TRBV7-9; CDR3: CASSAQTGGNEKLFF; DNA: TGTGCCAGCAGCGCCCAGACAGGGGGAAATGAAAAACTGTTTTTT
length: 16; size: many; J: TRBJ2-5; D: TRBD2; V: TRBV12-3/TRBV12-4; CDR3: CASSLLAGGQGETQYF; DNA: TGTGCCAGCAGTTTACTAGCGGGGGGGCAAGGGGAGACCCAGTACTTC
length: 15; size: many; J: TRBJ2-7; D: NA; V: TRBV3-1; CDR3: CASSPLATFNYEQYF; DNA: TGTGCCAGCAGCCCCCTGGCTACCTTTAACTACGAGCAGTACTTC
length: 16; size: NA; J: TRBJ2-2; D: NA; V: TRBV7-2; CDR3: CASSSQLVGLTGELFF; DNA: TGTGCCAGCAGCTCCCAGCTGGTGGGGCTGACCGGGGAGCTGTTTTTT
length: 13; size: many; J: TRBJ2-5; D: NA; V: TRBV28; CDR3: CASDQAGKETQYF; DNA: TGTGCCAGCGATCAGGCAGGGAAGGAGACCCAGTACTTC
length: 15; size: NA; J: TRBJ1-2; D: NA; V: TRBV28; CDR3: CASSGAAVQDYDYTF; DNA: TGTGCCAGCAGCGGGGCGGCGGTTCAGGACTATGACTACACCTTC
length: 15; size: NA; J: TRBJ2-5; D: TRBD2; V: TRBV7-2; CDR3: CASSSAWAGAETQYF; DNA: TGTGCCAGCAGCTCCGCTTGGGCGGGAGCGGAGACCCAGTACTTC
length: 17; size: NA; J: TRBJ2-7; D: NA; V: TRBV28; CDR3: CASSLFSRGSFPTEQYF; DNA: TGTGCCAGCAGTTTATTTTCTCGGGGGTCGTTCCCTACCGAGCAGTACTTC
length: 16; size: few; J: TRBJ1-1; D: TRBD1; V: TRBV27; CDR3: CASSKPGQGANTEAFF; DNA: TGTGCCAGCAGTAAACCGGGACAGGGGGCGAACACTGAAGCTTTCTTT
length: 16; size: NA; J: TRBJ2-7; D: TRBD2; V: TRBV10-3; CDR3: CAISEGLAGNPYEQYF; DNA: TGTGCCATCAGTGAAGGACTAGCGGGGAACCCCTACGAGCAGTACTTC
length: 16; size: NA; J: TRBJ2-5; D: TRBD2; V: TRBV10-3; CDR3: CAISREIAGFQETQYF; DNA: TGTGCCATCAGCCGGGAGATAGCGGGGTTCCAAGAGACCCAGTACTTC
length: 17; size: many; J: TRBJ2-5; D: TRBD2; V: TRBV6-2/TRBV6-3; CDR3: CASSYGLAGGPSETQYF; DNA: TGTGCCAGCAGTTACGGACTAGCGGGGGGGCCTTCGGAGACCCAGTACTTC
length: 17; size: many; J: TRBJ2-3; D: TRBD2; V: TRBV6-6; CDR3: CASSYSRQAGGTDTQYF; DNA: TGTGCCAGCAGTTACTCTAGGCAGGCGGGGGGCACAGATACGCAGTATTTT
length: 14; size: many; J: TRBJ1-2; D: NA; V: TRBV7-2; CDR3: CASSRYRDGGGYTF; DNA: TGTGCCAGCAGCCGCTACAGGGATGGAGGCGGCTACACCTTC
length: 17; size: few; J: TRBJ2-2; D: NA; V: TRBV6-2/TRBV6-3; CDR3: CASSYSAQAGNTGELFF; DNA: TGTGCCAGCAGTTACTCGGCCCAGGCCGGTAACACCGGGGAGCTGTTTTTT
length: 16; size: NA; J: TRBJ2-1; D: TRBD1; V: TRBV28; CDR3: CASSDPQGARSETQFF; DNA: TGTGCCAGCAGTGACCCACAGGGGGCGAGGTCAGAGACCCAGTTCTTC
length: 15; size: NA; J: TRBJ2-1; D: NA; V: TRBV5-1; CDR3: CASSPGQPLGNEQFF; DNA: TGCGCCAGCAGCCCAGGACAGCCCCTCGGCAATGAGCAGTTCTTC
length: 14; size: few; J: TRBJ1-2; D: NA; V: TRBV18; CDR3: CASSLLEGNYGYTF; DNA: TGTGCCAGCTCACTACTCGAAGGAAACTATGGCTACACCTTC
length: 14; size: many; J: TRBJ1-1; D: TRBD1; V: TRBV20-1; CDR3: CSADTTGGNTEAFF; DNA: TGCAGTGCTGATACTACAGGGGGCAACACTGAAGCTTTCTTT
length: 16; size: few; J: TRBJ1-1; D: TRBD1; V: TRBV5-4; CDR3: CASSLGAGGVNTEAFF; DNA: TGTGCCAGCAGCTTGGGGGCAGGGGGCGTAAACACTGAAGCTTTCTTT
length: 13; size: few; J: TRBJ2-2; D: NA; V: TRBV5-5; CDR3: CASSFRAGGELFF; DNA: TGTGCCAGCAGCTTTCGGGCGGGCGGGGAGCTGTTTTTT
length: 14; size: many; J: TRBJ2-3; D: TRBD1; V: TRBV10-3; CDR3: CAIQPGQGTDTQYF; DNA: TGTGCCATCCAACCGGGACAGGGTACAGATACGCAGTATTTT
length: 14; size: NA; J: TRBJ2-1; D: TRBD2; V: TRBV20-1; CDR3: CSATGLAGSGEQFF; DNA: TGCAGTGCCACGGGACTAGCGGGATCCGGGGAGCAGTTCTTC
length: 10; size: NA; J: TRBJ2-1; D: NA; V: TRBV20-1; CDR3: CSAAPNEQFF; DNA: TGCAGTGCTGCCCCCAATGAGCAGTTCTTC
length: 13; size: once; J: TRBJ2-7; D: NA; V: TRBV12-3/TRBV12-4; CDR3: CASSQITGSEQYF; DNA: TGTGCCAGCAGTCAAATTACAGGGAGCGAGCAGTACTTC
length: 15; size: many; J: TRBJ1-4; D: NA; V: TRBV12-3/TRBV12-4; CDR3: CASSLMGSRNEKLFF; DNA: TGTGCCAGCAGTTTAATGGGGTCTCGTAATGAAAAACTGTTTTTT
length: 14; size: few; J: TRBJ1-6; D: NA; V: TRBV5-1; CDR3: CASSMGDRNSPLHF; DNA: TGCGCCAGCAGCATGGGAGACCGGAATTCACCCCTCCACTTT